The T cell receptor (beta chain) under discussion was sequenced for a study of T cell repertoires in cytomegalovirus infection. Background on the study: The authors relied on CMV epitopes, both recently identified HLA-C-restricted and well-studied HLA-B-restricted. Both CMV infection and a matching HLA type were indicated by public TCR beta signatures.

Overall study results and limits: The ex vivo response was dominated by HLA-C-restricted CMV-specific TCR beta clonotypes.

TCRdb re-called the reads with MiXCR, one entry per CDR3 protein. The top ten hold 13% of the sample, which has about 770,000 distinct CDR3 sequences, 25% to 30% seen once. For this clonotype: Its antigen is not known.

Germline loops: CDR1 ENHRY, CDR2 SYGVKD. The J segment lost 5 bases and the V segment lost 0 bases, leaving 8 bases of the junction unmatched. The CDR3 is 16 residues long. This sequence originates from a human donor in good health (CMV status not recorded). Some clones in this sample may be carry-over from other donors' samples. V and J are TRBV10-3 and TRBJ1-1, with 8 bases lining up with TRBD1. The sample in question was cultured CD8+ T cells from PBMCs, obtained from culture after CMV antigen stimulation. CDR3 DNA sequence: TGTGCCATCAGTGAGTCAAGGACAGGGAGGAGGACTGAAGCTTTCTTT. Translated, it gives CAISESRTGRRTEAFF.